These 18 T cell receptor delta chains came from one sample sequenced in a study of delta chains in infants with herpesvirus infections. Reverse transcription of PBMC RNA used primers specific for the gamma and delta chains. TCRdb reanalysed the RT-PCR reads with CATT. The sample shows around 1,700 delta-chain clones, roughly 6.7% of them seen only once. Sample: peripheral blood, taken at time point 1 of longitudinal follow-up. These receptors were taken from a human donor who was a Ugandan infant, either HIV-exposed or HIV-unexposed (not recorded which).

This clone is classed as medium-sized. The rearrangement uses TRDV2 and TRDJ3, with 8 bases aligning to TRDD3. Germline V gene sequence: CDR1 GEAIGNYY, CDR2 EKD. CDR3 length equals 19 residues. The V gene end was trimmed by 5 bases and the J gene end by 0 bases; junction bases not matched to a gene: 11. CDR3 in DNA: TGTGCCTGTGCCCGTACTGGGGGCCGTTACTCCTGGGACACCCGACAGATGTTTTTC. As protein: CACARTGGRYSWDTRQMFF.

This clone qualifies as large (0.1 to 1%). The gene calls are TRDV3 and TRDJ1; 10 positions agree with TRDD3. J was trimmed by 2 bases and V by 3 bases; bases with no gene match: 15. The CDR3 runs 17 residues. The germline V gene has CDR1 TVYSNPD and CDR2 GDNSRS (reference sequence). The CDR3 coding sequence is TGTGCCTTGTGGCTTCCGGCGGGGGATACGGAGACCGATAAACTCATCTTT. As protein: CALWLPAGDTETDKLIF.

Worth noting for this clone: A much more abundant neighbour one base away suggests this may be a read error. The chain links TRAV29/DV5 to TRDJ1; 8 bases match TRDD3. V dropped 6 bases and J dropped 0; count of bases not matched to a gene: 25. The CDR3 is made up of 20 amino acids. Germline values: CDR1 NSMFDY, CDR2 ISSIKDK. Written as DNA, the CDR3 is TGTGCAGAAGGTTCAAAGCGTGCGGGTTGGGGGATGGCCTACACCGATAAACTCATCTTT. Encoded protein: CAEGSKRAGWGMAYTDKLIF.

The chain uses TRDV1 and TRDJ1, with 9 bases fitting TRDD3. The CDR3 is 20 residues long. Germline CDR1 TSWWSYY, CDR2 QGS. Trimming removed 0 bases from V and 0 bases from J; junction bases left unmatched: 14. CDR3 in amino acids: CALGELDRSGLGDDTDKLIF. CDR3 DNA: TGTGCTCTTGGGGAACTAGATCGATCTGGACTGGGGGACGACACCGATAAACTCATCTTT.

The table lists this clone with a few counts. The J gene is TRDJ1, the V gene TRDV1, with no clear D. With 2 bases removed from V and 7 bases from J, the gap between germline ends came to 17 bases. This CDR3 spans 15 amino acids. Germline V gene data show CDR1 as TSWWSYY and CDR2 as QGS. CDR3: CALGESPHQLGKLIF. The CDR3 nucleotides are TGTGCTCTTGGGGAATCCCCCCACCAACTCGGTAAACTCATCTTT.

This clone is labeled large (0.1 to 1%). The V gene is TRDV3, the J gene TRDJ1; D gene unclear. Germline V CDR1 and CDR2: TVYSNPD, GDNSRS (reference sequence). The ends were cut back, 0 bases at V and 0 bases at J, with 20 bases in the middle. The CDR3 runs 17 residues. Written as DNA, the CDR3 is TGTGCCTTTAGGCAATCCCATACCTCTGCGAACACCGATAAACTCATCTTT. Its protein product is CAFRQSHTSANTDKLIF.

By share, this clone ranks as medium-sized. This sequence joins TRDV1 and TRDJ1, with TRDD3 identical over 11 bases. Germline trimming cut 4 bases from V and 5 bases from J; bases unmatched to any gene: 27. The CDR3 spans 22 residues. The germline gives CDR1 TSWWSYY, CDR2 QGS. The CDR3 spells CALGVPPSPVLGDNGRQDKLIF. Here the CDR3 DNA reads TGTGCTCTTGGGGTCCCTCCTTCTCCTGTACTGGGGGATAACGGTAGGCAAGATAAACTCATCTTT.

The J gene was recorded as TRDJ1; no V gene was called; the listed D gene, TRDD3, was not tested against the DNA. The CDR3 extends over 17 amino acids. The CDR3 reads CATGGPGRLLYTDKLIF. CDR3 in DNA: TGCGCCACTGGGGGACCCGGGCGCCTACTGTACACCGATAAACTCATCTTT.

This clone has a handful of counts. V gene TRAV23/DV6 combines with J gene TRDJ1; 13 positions match TRDD3. Germline values: CDR1 NTAFDY, CDR2 IRPDVSE (reference sequence). CDR3 length: 22 residues. This CDR3 is CAVPSIGRKRRNWGIRSDKLIF. In DNA, the CDR3 is TGTGCTGTGCCCTCAATAGGGAGGAAGAGGAGGAACTGGGGGATACGGTCCGATAAACTCATCTTT.

This clone is medium-sized. The chain carries TRDV1 and TRDJ1; TRDD2 matches at 7 bases. Germline CDR1 and CDR2: TSWWSYY and QGS. The ends lost 3 bases at V and 6 bases at J; junction bases unmatched: 19. The length of the CDR3 is 18 residues. DNA of the CDR3: TGTGCTCTTGGGGACCCCCTTCCTTTCGATACTTACTATTATAAACTCATCTTT. Its translation is CALGDPLPFDTYYYKLIF.

Turning to this clone: With a much larger clone just one base away, this may be a read error. V is TRDV1 and J is TRDJ1; D might be TRDD3 (6 bases). Germline matching of the DNA provided the J gene here, since TCRdb leaves it blank. CDR1 and CDR2 from the germline V gene are TSWWSYY and QGS. The CDR3 length is 17 residues. Deletions cut 4 bases from V and 8 bases from J, with 26 bases between. As DNA, the CDR3 is TGTGCTCTTGGGGGCCTCTCAGGGGGAGATACGAACGTGAAACTCATCTTT. It codes for CALGGLSGGDTNVKLIF.

Turning to this clone: This may be a read error: a much more frequent sequence differs by one nucleotide. This sequence joins TRAV23/DV6 and TRDJ1, with 9 positions matching TRDD3. The CDR3 has 15 amino acids. From germline, CDR1 is NTAFDY and CDR2 IRPDVSE (reference sequence). The CDR3 DNA is TGTGCAACAAGCGGAAGATGGGGGATAACCGATAAACTCATCTTT. Translation: CATSGRWGITDKLIF.

Notes on this clone: A much larger clone lies a single base off, so this may be a read error. J is TRDJ1 and V is TRDV2, with D perhaps matching TRDD2 (5 bases). TCRdb offers no J gene call, so here the DNA was matched to germline to obtain one. Per the germline V gene, CDR1 is GEAIGNYY and CDR2 is EKD. The CDR3 loop spans 25 amino acids. The V end was cut by 3 bases, the J end by 0 bases, with 43 bases between. CDR3 in DNA: TGTGCCTGTGACCGAAGCCCATCTCCGCCTCCCCTTAGCCTGGAGGCCTTCGGGTACACCGATAAACTCATCTTT. It translates to CACDRSPSPPPLSLEAFGYTDKLIF.

Within the sample, this clone is medium-sized. The CDR3 region is CALGEPEYWGVHYRSTDKLIF. The CDR3 DNA reads as TGTGCTCTTGGGGAACCAGAGTACTGGGGAGTTCATTACCGAAGCACCGATAAACTCATCTTT. The genes are TRDV1 and TRDJ1; 7 bases match TRDD3. The CDR3 spans 21 residues. With V trimmed by 1 base and J by 1 base, 21 bases remained unmatched. The germline V gene encodes CDR1 TSWWSYY and CDR2 QGS.

By frequency in the sample, this clone is medium-sized. The V call is TRDV1, the J call TRDJ1; 9 bases match TRDD3. This CDR3 contains 18 residues. Germline V gene lookup returns CDR1 TSWWSYY and CDR2 QGS. The trim removed 0 bases at V and 2 bases at J, leaving 10 bases unmatched. The CDR3 sequence: CALGELMTRLGETDKLIF. The CDR3 DNA sequence: TGTGCTCTTGGGGAACTTATGACCCGACTGGGGGAAACCGATAAACTCATCTTT.

The V and J genes are TRDV1 and TRDJ1; TRDD3 might be the D (6 bases). Trimming removed 6 bases at V and 0 bases at J, with 20 bases between. The CDR3 contains 17 residues. Germline V gene lookup returns CDR1 TSWWSYY and CDR2 QGS. CDR3 loop: CALGVGLGGAYTDKLIF. The CDR3 coding sequence is TGTGCTCTTGGTGTCGGGTTGGGGGGAGCGTACACCGATAAACTCATCTTT.

Comments on this clone: Other DNA sequences in the sample encode the same CDR3. The chain couples TRDV3 to TRDJ1; TRDD3 matches 9 bases. The CDR3 totals 19 residues. The germline gives CDR1 TVYSNPD, CDR2 GDNSRS (reference sequence). Germline trimming cut 1 base from V and 2 bases from J; bases unmatched to any gene: 20. The DNA of the CDR3 is TGTGCCTTTACCTCTTCACCACACTGGGGGACCCCCGTGACCGATAAACTCATCTTT. Protein product: CAFTSSPHWGTPVTDKLIF.

Within the sample, this clone is medium-sized. The chain uses TRDV1 and TRDJ1, with D possibly matching TRDD3 (6 bases). V was shortened by 0 bases and J by 1 base, with 21 bases between the two germline ends. CDR3 length: 19 amino acids. Germline loops: CDR1 TSWWSYY, CDR2 QGS. The CDR3 loop is CALGELTTWGPKGTDKLIF. In DNA, the CDR3 is TGTGCTCTTGGGGAACTTACTACCTGGGGACCAAAGGGCACCGATAAACTCATCTTT.